The 17 T cell receptor beta chains reported below all come from one sample, sequenced in a study of T cell repertoires in aging, cancer and after chemotherapy. A mixed TRB-A/B primer pool amplified rearranged TRB by multiplex touch-down PCR. TCRdb passed the multiplex PCR reads through MiXCR, listing each CDR3 protein once. The repertoire holds several thousand distinct CDR3 sequences, with 44% as singletons. Peripheral blood genomic DNA, not sorted cells or RNA, was the template. Sequences were obtained from blood. The receptors stem from a human donor with a blood cancer.

The sample holds a few counts of this clonotype. At one of its ends the junction is not consistent with the germline gene, which may arise from a read error. The chain has TRBV27 and TRBJ2-7, with 10 bases lining up with TRBD2. The germline V gene encodes CDR1 MNHEY and CDR2 SMNVEV (reference sequence). The length of the CDR3 is 16 residues. The CDR3 spells CASSSRTSGRVYAQYF. In DNA, the CDR3 is TGTGCCAGCAGTTCAAGGACTAGCGGCAGGGTGTACGCGCAGTACTTC.

The chain employs TRBV30 and TRBJ2-7; 12 bases are a match to TRBD1. This CDR3 is 15 amino acids long. Germline V lookup: CDR1 GTSNPN, CDR2 SVGIG (reference sequence). V lost 3 bases, J lost 4 bases, and 7 bases stayed unmatched. CDR3 region: CAWSDPGQGAYEQYF. CDR3 in DNA: TGTGCCTGGAGCGATCCGGGACAGGGGGCTTACGAGCAGTACTTC.

V usage is TRBV7-2 and J usage is TRBJ1-1; tentatively, D is TRBD1 (5 bases). The CDR3 sequence is 14 residues long. Trimming stripped 6 bases from V and 0 bases from J, with 11 bases between. Per the germline V gene, CDR1 is SGHTA and CDR2 is FQGNSA. The CDR3 is CASSRDGLNTEAFF. As DNA, the CDR3 is TGTGCCAGCAGTCGGGACGGCCTGAACACTGAAGCTTTCTTT.

This clonotype has only a few counts. The chain carries TRBV7-6 and TRBJ2-3; TRBD2 aligns across 9 bases. The V and J ends lost 4 bases and 2 bases, in that order; junction bases with no gene match: 19. CDR3 length equals 20 residues. CDR1 and CDR2 from the germline V gene are SGHVS and FNYEAQ. The chain's CDR3 is CASSSPAPSGERGLTDTQYF. DNA for the CDR3: TGTGCCAGCAGCTCACCCGCGCCTAGCGGGGAAAGGGGGCTCACAGATACGCAGTATTTT.

This clonotype was picked up one time. The chain employs TRBV7-9 and TRBJ2-3; D may be TRBD2 (6 bases). The CDR3 loop spans 18 amino acids. Trimming took off 5 bases at V and 0 bases at J, with 21 bases between the two ends. Looked up from germline, CDR1 is SEHNR and CDR2 is FQNEAQ (reference sequence). The CDR3 protein is CASSRGGAASSSTDTQYF. The CDR3, as DNA: TGTGCCAGCAGCAGAGGCGGGGCAGCAAGTTCTAGCACAGATACGCAGTATTTT.

The table lists this clonotype with a few counts. The chain recombines TRBV6-5 with TRBJ2-5; 8 positions match TRBD2. CDR1 and CDR2 (germline): MNHEY, SVGAGI. This CDR3 has 13 residues. Unmatched junction bases numbered 5, after V lost 6 bases and J lost 5 bases. The CDR3 DNA sequence: TGTGCCAGCAGACCGGGAGGGCCGGAGACCCAGTACTTC. It is translated as CASRPGGPETQYF.

To note about this clonotype: Possible read error: a much larger clone is one base away. The chain is built from TRBV29-1 and TRBJ2-5, with TRBD2 identical over 10 bases. The CDR3 length is 16 residues. Germline loops: CDR1 SQVTM, CDR2 ANQGSEA. J gave up 2 bases and V 6 bases, and 12 bases lay outside the gene matches. CDR3 amino acids: CSVPTELAGPQETQYF. As DNA, the CDR3 is TGCAGCGTCCCAACGGAACTAGCGGGACCACAAGAGACCCAGTACTTC.

This clonotype appeared a few times. The chain uses TRBV5-4 and TRBJ2-1; D ambiguous. The germline V gene encodes CDR1 SGHNT and CDR2 YYREEE (reference sequence). V was cut by 4 bases and J by 3 bases, with 11 bases left in between. The CDR3 runs 14 residues. The CDR3 is CASSPLPDYNEQFF. In DNA form, the CDR3 reads TGTGCCAGCAGCCCCCTTCCAGACTACAATGAGCAGTTCTTC.

This chain uses TRBV27 with TRBJ2-1; 12 positions agree with TRBD2. Germline CDR1 reads MNHEY; CDR2 reads SMNVEV (reference sequence). Trimming at V came to 6 bases and at J to 4 bases, leaving 10 bases not matched to a gene. The CDR3 extends over 17 amino acids. The CDR3 here is CASSLRTSGTRYNEQFF. CDR3 bases: TGTGCCAGCAGCCTTAGGACTAGCGGGACGAGGTACAATGAGCAGTTCTTC.

The V gene is TRBV12-3 or TRBV12-4, the J gene TRBJ1-1, with no clear D. V lost 3 bases and J lost 1, with 6 bases in between. This CDR3 contains 13 residues. CDR3 DNA: TGTGCCAGCAGTTTTTCGGAGAACACTGAAGCTTTCTTT. Protein product: CASSFSENTEAFF.

In its sample, this clonotype was seen a few times. The chain uses TRBV7-6 and TRBJ2-5; 13 bases map to TRBD2. Germline values: CDR1 SGHVS, CDR2 FNYEAQ. V gave up 5 bases and J gave up 5 bases; unmatched junction bases: 11. This CDR3 is 17 amino acids long. The CDR3 is CASSLGRTSGRGETQYF. Here the CDR3 DNA reads TGTGCCAGCAGCCTCGGTAGGACTAGCGGGAGAGGGGAGACCCAGTACTTC.

The chain couples TRBV24-1 to TRBJ1-1, with 9 positions matching TRBD1. The V gene's germline CDR1 is KGHDR and CDR2 SFDVKD. V was pared by 4 bases and J by 6 bases, with 5 bases of the junction left unmatched. This CDR3 comprises 14 residues. For the CDR3, the DNA is TGTGCCACCAGTGAGGCCGGGACAGGGTCTGAAGCTTTCTTT. Translation: CATSEAGTGSEAFF.

A few counts support this clonotype. This chain joins TRBV6-5 and TRBJ2-7; the D is unclear. V lost 5 bases to trimming and J lost 3 bases, with 17 bases between them. The germline V gene encodes CDR1 MNHEY and CDR2 SVGAGI. The CDR3 loop spans 15 amino acids. The CDR3 region is CASSRTALLYYEQYF. For the CDR3, the DNA is TGTGCCAGCAGTCGGACCGCCCTACTGTACTACGAGCAGTACTTC.

This clonotype showed up just a few times. V gene TRBV5-6 combines with J gene TRBJ2-1, with D unresolved. V was clipped by 4 bases and J by 13 bases, with 12 bases between them. Germline loops: CDR1 SGHDT, CDR2 YYEEEE. This CDR3 spans 11 amino acids. CDR3 in amino acids: CASSPPRGQFF. The CDR3 region has the DNA TGTGCCAGCAGCCCCCCCCGCGGACAGTTCTTC.

This chain uses TRBV7-9 with TRBJ1-6; D may be TRBD1 (6 bases). V was pared by 2 bases and J by 10 bases, with 12 bases between. This CDR3 has 14 residues. Germline loops: CDR1 SEHNR, CDR2 FQNEAQ (reference sequence). CDR3 amino acids: CASSLIGGQSPLHF. DNA of the CDR3: TGTGCCAGCAGCTTAATCGGGGGCCAATCACCCCTCCACTTT.

This chain links TRBV20-1 with TRBJ2-1; D unresolved. CDR1 and CDR2 from the germline V gene are DFQATT and SNEGSKA (reference sequence). The V end was cut by 3 bases, the J end by 3 bases, with 9 bases between. The CDR3 covers 13 residues. CDR3 protein: CSARSLSYNEQFF. CDR3 sequence (DNA): TGCAGTGCTAGGAGTCTAAGCTACAATGAGCAGTTCTTC.

This chain joins TRBV5-6 and TRBJ1-1; D possibly corresponds to TRBD1 (6 bases). V lost 0 bases to trimming and J lost 2 bases, with 14 bases between them. Germline assignment: CDR1 SGHDT and CDR2 YYEEEE. CDR3 size: 16 residues. This chain's CDR3 is CASSLGPGTHNTEAFF. The DNA for the CDR3 is TGTGCCAGCAGCTTGGGACCTGGGACACACAACACTGAAGCTTTCTTT. The whole variable domain, filled in from reference TRBV5-6 and TRBJ1-1, reads DAGVTQSPTHLIKTRGQQVTLRCSPKSGHDTVSWYQQALGQGPQFIFQYYEEEERQRGNFPDRFSGHQFPNYSSELNVNALLLGDSALYLCASSLGPGTHNTEAFFGQGTRLTVV.